Shown below are 22 T cell receptor beta chains from a single sample sequenced in a study of cytomegalovirus exposure and HLA in healthy donors. TCRdb's table, derived via immunoSEQ multiplex PCR, lists solely in-frame clones and lacks some. The table shows 70,000 to 75,000 clones, with roughly 94% occurring only once. The sample was PBMCs. The receptors originated from a woman aged 18-29 years in good health and CMV-seropositive.

V is TRBV27 and J is TRBJ2-7; possibly TRBD2 for D (5 bases). This CDR3 spans 13 amino acids. Germline-derived CDR1 and CDR2 are MNHEY and SMNVEV (reference sequence). Trimming removed 6 bases from V and 2 bases from J, with 11 bases in between. CDR3 nucleotide sequence: TGTGCCAGCAGCCTCGGGATAACCTACGAGCAGTACTTC. It translates to CASSLGITYEQYF.

The chain recombines TRBV5-1 with TRBJ2-1; D is perhaps TRBD1 (5 bases). Germline-derived CDR1 and CDR2 are SGHRS and YFSETQ. Trimming pared 0 bases from V and 10 bases from J, leaving 11 bases between. This CDR3 is 13 amino acids long. CDR3 sequence: CASSLAQGNEQFF. In DNA form, the CDR3 reads TGCGCCAGCAGCTTGGCGCAGGGCAACGAGCAGTTCTTC.

The chain recombines TRBV30 with TRBJ1-5; D might be TRBD1 (5 bases). The germline CDR1 and CDR2 sequences are GTSNPN and SVGIG (reference sequence). The CDR3 loop spans 11 amino acids. The germline V and J ends were trimmed by 2 bases and 13 bases, with 12 bases remaining between them. The CDR3 protein is CAWSTTGAQHF. For the CDR3, the DNA is TGTGCCTGGAGTACAACAGGCGCACAGCATTTT.

The chain has TRBV29-1 and TRBJ2-3, with D maybe TRBD1 (5 bases). V lost 6 bases and J 3 bases, leaving 19 bases between the germline ends. The CDR3 sequence is 15 residues long. Germline values: CDR1 SQVTM, CDR2 ANQGSEA. CDR3 residues: CSVSKPQGSTDTQYF. The CDR3 DNA follows: TGCAGCGTCTCCAAACCTCAGGGATCAACAGATACGCAGTATTTT.

This clone was counted a single time. The CDR3 bases are TGTGCCTGGAGGGGACAGGGCCAACTGTTTTTT. As protein: CAWRGQGQLFF. This chain links TRBV30 with TRBJ1-4; 9 bases map to TRBD1. The junction had 2 bases not matched to a gene; V was cut back by 3 bases and J by 12 bases. The germline gives CDR1 GTSNPN, CDR2 SVGIG (reference sequence). The CDR3 is 11 amino acids.

The chain recombines TRBV27 with TRBJ2-3; 12 nucleotides agree with TRBD2. J was trimmed by 2 bases and V by 2 bases; bases with no gene match: 2. In germline, CDR1 is MNHEY, CDR2 SMNVEV (reference sequence). The CDR3 runs 16 residues. The CDR3 DNA reads as TGTGCCAGCAGTTTACGGACTAGCGGGATCACAGATACGCAGTATTTT. It specifies CASSLRTSGITDTQYF.

This chain joins TRBV7-2 and TRBJ2-1; 9 nucleotides agree with TRBD2. V lost 1 base, J lost 4 bases, and 2 bases stayed unmatched. CDR1 SGHTA and CDR2 FQGNSA come from the germline V gene. The CDR3 totals 15 residues. DNA of the CDR3: TGTGCCAGCAGCTTAGGAGCGGGGGGATACAATGAGCAGTTCTTC. Protein: CASSLGAGGYNEQFF.

CDR3 amino acids: CASSRDREFGYTF. DNA for the CDR3: TGTGCCAGCTCACGAGACAGGGAGTTTGGCTACACCTTC. V gene TRBV18 combines with J gene TRBJ1-2; 7 bases fit TRBD1. The V segment lost 4 bases and the J segment 7 bases; nucleotides outside the gene matches: 6. The CDR3 contains 13 residues. From germline, CDR1 is KGHSH and CDR2 LQKENI.

V is TRBV19 and J is TRBJ1-1; tentatively, D is TRBD1 (6 bases). V gave up 5 bases and J gave up 11 bases, with 15 bases separating them. The CDR3 has 12 amino acids. The germline V gene has CDR1 LNHDA and CDR2 SQIVND (reference sequence). CDR3 nucleotide sequence: TGTGCCAGTAGTGTAGTACAGGGTCCCGCTTTCTTT. Translated: CASSVVQGPAFF.

The gene calls are TRBV5-8 and TRBJ1-1; 7 bases match TRBD1. The V gene's germline CDR1 is SGHTS and CDR2 YDEGEE. V was clipped by 1 base and J by 2 bases; unmatched bases: 8. This CDR3 contains 16 residues. The CDR3 region is CASSLLTGALNTEAFF. DNA for the CDR3: TGTGCCAGCAGCTTGCTTACAGGGGCTCTAAACACTGAAGCTTTCTTT.

This sequence joins TRBV4-2 and TRBJ2-3; 9 bases are shared with TRBD2. The CDR3 loop spans 17 amino acids. Germline CDR1 is LGHNA and CDR2 is YNFKEQ. V was clipped by 0 bases and J by 2 bases; unmatched bases: 6. The CDR3, as DNA: TGTGCCAGCAGCCAAGATGTCACTAGCGGGCACACAGATACGCAGTATTTT. It yields the protein CASSQDVTSGHTDTQYF.

The rearrangement joins TRBV6-5 to TRBJ2-7, with D perhaps matching TRBD2 (6 bases). Germline V lookup: CDR1 MNHEY, CDR2 SVGAGI. Trimming took 10 bases from V and 5 from J, leaving 12 bases between them. The CDR3 extends over 11 amino acids. The CDR3 DNA reads TGTGCCACCGCGGGGTTCGACGAGCAGTACTTC. Its translation is CATAGFDEQYF.

The J gene is TRBJ2-7, the V gene TRBV15; D possibly corresponds to TRBD2 (5 bases). CDR3 length: 15 amino acids. The V gene's germline CDR1 is LNHNV and CDR2 YYDKDF (reference sequence). With 5 bases removed from V and 5 bases from J, the gap between germline ends came to 19 bases. The CDR3 nucleotides read TGTGCCACCAGCTTCGCTAGCCCGGGGTTGGACGAGCAGTACTTC. Encoded protein: CATSFASPGLDEQYF.

The V call is TRBV15, the J call TRBJ2-5; TRBD2 aligns across 7 bases. Matching the DNA end better, TRBJ2-7 makes the J call doubtful. CDR3 length: 14 amino acids. CDR1 and CDR2 from the germline V gene are LNHNV and YYDKDF (reference sequence). The CDR3 region has the DNA TGTGCCACCAGCAGAGCCCGGGAGGCCTACGAGCAGTACTTC. It codes for CATSRAREAYEQYF.

The J gene is TRBJ2-7, the V gene TRBV11-2; 11 bases agree with TRBD1. J lost 4 bases, V lost 5 bases, and 7 bases had no gene match. CDR3 length: 15 residues. Looked up from germline, CDR1 is SGHAT and CDR2 is FQNNGV. In DNA form, the CDR3 reads TGTGCCAGCAGCAGAGCCGGGACAGGGGGGTACGAGCAGTACTTC. Its protein is CASSRAGTGGYEQYF.

The chain couples TRBV2 to TRBJ2-5; possible D gene TRBD1, 5 bases. CDR3 size: 14 residues. V lost 8 bases to trimming and J lost 1 base, with 14 bases between them. Germline V lookup: CDR1 SNHLY, CDR2 FYNNEI. The CDR3 DNA reads TGTGCCAGCGGCCCCCGACAGCTCCAAGAGACCCAGTACTTC. Translation: CASGPRQLQETQYF.

Comment on this clone: Other nucleotide sequences in the sample specify the same CDR3. The chain links TRBV18 to TRBJ2-7, with 7 bases aligning to TRBD1. The CDR3 sequence is 14 residues long. The V segment lost 0 bases and the J segment 3 bases; nucleotides outside the gene matches: 2. Germline V gene lookup returns CDR1 KGHSH and CDR2 LQKENI. The DNA of the CDR3 is TGTGCCAGCTCACCACCTGGACAGGTCTACGAGCAGTACTTC. Its protein product is CASSPPGQVYEQYF.

This clone was seen only once. The J gene is TRBJ1-3, the V gene TRBV30; D perhaps matches TRBD1 (6 bases). Trimming removed 4 bases from V and 1 base from J, with 8 bases in between. The germline V gene has CDR1 GTSNPN and CDR2 SVGIG (reference sequence). The CDR3 contains 13 residues. The CDR3 spells CAWNQGSGNTIYF. In DNA form, the CDR3 reads TGTGCCTGGAATCAGGGGTCTGGAAACACCATATATTTT.

CDR3 loop: CASSLPTTPRGAGEQFF. In nucleotides, the CDR3 is TGTGCCAGCAGCTTACCTACGACTCCCCGGGGAGCTGGTGAGCAGTTCTTC. The chain couples TRBV7-9 to TRBJ2-1; a weak D match, TRBD2 (5 bases). The V end lost 2 bases, the J end lost 9 bases, and 23 bases lay between the germline ends. The CDR3 extends over 17 amino acids. CDR1 is SEHNR and CDR2 is FQNEAQ in the germline V gene (reference sequence).

The gene calls are TRBV2 and TRBJ2-7; D may be TRBD2 (7 bases). The CDR3 is 12 amino acids. The V gene's germline CDR1 is SNHLY and CDR2 FYNNEI. As DNA, the CDR3 is TGTGGGGTGGGGGGGCCCGTCTACGAGCAGTACTTC. Amino acids: CGVGGPVYEQYF.

The DNA for the CDR3 is TGTGCCTGGAGTCCCAATCCGGGGACTGAAGCTTTCTTT. This gives the protein CAWSPNPGTEAFF. The genes are TRBV30 and TRBJ1-1; no definite D call. The CDR3 has 13 amino acids. CDR1 and CDR2 (germline): GTSNPN, SVGIG (reference sequence). The V end was cut by 2 bases, the J end by 5 bases, with 12 bases between.

The chain uses TRBV12-1 and TRBJ2-7; TRBD1 is the table's D call, not checked against the DNA. TRBV12-1 is a documented pseudogene. The CDR3 length is 15 residues. The CDR3 DNA follows: TGTGCCAGCAGCTTTGATTCTGGCCCCCCCCTCGAGCAGTACTTC. This sequence encodes CASSFDSGPPLEQYF.